A selection of T cell receptor beta chains follows, all from one sample in a study of shared clonotypes between healthy human individuals. The assay was immunoSEQ multiplex PCR, and TCRdb's table has in-frame clones only and misses some. This sample yields 2 million or so clones, of which 90% to 95% are seen a single time; 0.1% to 0.15% belongs to the top ten. Sequenced material: naive CD4+ T cells sorted from blood. These receptors were obtained from a man between 18 and 29 years old in good health. CDR3s include the opening cysteine and the closing phenylalanine or tryptophan. A D gene is named only where the DNA matches it firmly. Clone size is given for some rows only: seen once, a few or many times, or a class if the clone is expanded.

cdr3_nt cdr3_aa v_call d_call clone_size j_call
TGCGCCAGCCGATCGGAAGGGAACACTGAAGCTTTCTTT CASRSEGNTEAFF TRBV10-1 NA few TRBJ1-1
TGTGCCAGCAGTCAGCGAATGAACACTGAAGCTTTCTTT CASSQRMNTEAFF TRBV7-3 NA NA TRBJ1-1
TGCGCCAGCAGCCTGAGACAGGGGCGGGATGGCTACACCTTC CASSLRQGRDGYTF TRBV4-1 TRBD1 NA TRBJ1-2
TGTGCCAGCAGTGAGAGAGGAGAGTATGAGCAGTTCTTC CASSERGEYEQFF TRBV2 NA once TRBJ2-1
TGTGCCAGCAGCCCACGGGGCGGCCGGGAGGGCCGAATTTCCTACAATGAGCAGTTCTTC CASSPRGGREGRISYNEQFF TRBV9 TRBD2 NA TRBJ2-1
TGCGCCAGCTATGACAGGGGCCCTAGGGGTGGCTACACCTTC CASYDRGPRGGYTF TRBV4-1 TRBD1 NA TRBJ1-2
TGTGCCAGCAGCTTGGGGGTCCTCTCTGGGGCCAACGTCCTGACTTTC CASSLGVLSGANVLTF TRBV5-4 NA NA TRBJ2-6
TGTGCCAGCAGCACCGGGACAGGGAGCCAAGAGACCCAGTACTTC CASSTGTGSQETQYF TRBV2 TRBD1 NA TRBJ2-5
TGTGCCAGCAGCTTAGGGGTTGGAGGGCTGGAGACCCAGTACTTC CASSLGVGGLETQYF TRBV7-8 NA NA TRBJ2-5
TGCGCCAGCAGCTCTGACAGGGGGCTGATCTACGAGCAGTACTTC CASSSDRGLIYEQYF TRBV5-1 TRBD1 NA TRBJ2-7
TGTGCCATCAGTGACTTTCAACAGAGTAACTATGGCTACACCTTC CAISDFQQSNYGYTF TRBV10-3 NA NA TRBJ1-2
TGTGCCAGCTCACCCGCGTACATTAATGAAAAACTGTTTTTT CASSPAYINEKLFF TRBV18 NA NA TRBJ1-4
TGTGCCAGTAGTATTCAGACGGAGGGGCCATACGAGCAGTACTTC CASSIQTEGPYEQYF TRBV19 NA NA TRBJ2-7
TGTGCCAGCTCACGAGACAGGGGGGCACAGCCCCAGCATTTT CASSRDRGAQPQHF TRBV18 TRBD1 NA TRBJ1-5
TGTGCCAGCAGCTTAAGGGGCGCGGGCTTTTCTATGACTAATGAAAAACTGTTTTTT CASSLRGAGFSMTNEKLFF TRBV7-2 NA once TRBJ1-4
TGCGCCAGCAGCTTCGGATCTAGCGGTCAAGAGACCCAGTACTTC CASSFGSSGQETQYF TRBV5-1 TRBD2 once TRBJ2-5
TGTGCCAGGACCCGTGGACAGGCCGTGTCTGGAAACACCATATATTTT CARTRGQAVSGNTIYF TRBV7-9 TRBD1 NA TRBJ1-3
TGTGCCAGCAGCCCTAGCGGGAGGGCTTACCTGCGCACAGATACGCAGTATTTT CASSPSGRAYLRTDTQYF TRBV7-2 TRBD2 NA TRBJ2-3
TGTGCCAGTAGACTCGTCGGCGCAGATACGCAGTATTTT CASRLVGADTQYF TRBV19 NA once TRBJ2-3
TGTGCCATCAGTGAACGGCCCTACGAGCAGTACTTC CAISERPYEQYF TRBV10-3 NA few TRBJ2-7
TGCAGCGTTAACTCGGGCGACACCATATATTTT CSVNSGDTIYF TRBV29-1 NA NA TRBJ1-3
TGTGCCAGCAGCTCGGAGGGGTACGAAGCTTTCTTT CASSSEGYEAFF TRBV7-9 NA NA TRBJ1-1
TGTGCCAGCTCACCCCTCCCTAGCTCCTACAATGAGCAGTTCTTC CASSPLPSSYNEQFF TRBV18 NA once TRBJ2-1
TGCGCCAGCAGCCAAGAGAGGACAGGGGGGACGATTTACGACAATGAGCAGTTCTTC CASSQERTGGTIYDNEQFF TRBV4-1 TRBD1 NA TRBJ2-1
TGCGCCAGCAGCCAAGATAGGTCAGCAGGGGGCAATTCACCCCTCCACTTT CASSQDRSAGGNSPLHF TRBV4-3 TRBD1 NA TRBJ1-6
TGTGCCAGCAGCTTAATCCCCACTAGCGGGGTTTCCTACGAGCAGTACTTC CASSLIPTSGVSYEQYF TRBV11-2 TRBD2 NA TRBJ2-7
TGCAGCGTCTCAGAGGGAGAGACCCAGTACTTC CSVSEGETQYF TRBV29-1 NA NA TRBJ2-5
TGTGCGATAAGGGGGAGCTCCTACGAGCAGTACTTC CAIRGSSYEQYF TRBV30 NA NA TRBJ2-7
TGCGCCAGCAGCTTGGGCTACAGGGGGAATTCACCCCTCCACTTT CASSLGYRGNSPLHF TRBV5-1 TRBD1 few TRBJ1-6
TGCGCCAGCAGCTTGGACGGACAGGCCTATGGCTACACCTTC CASSLDGQAYGYTF TRBV5-1 TRBD1 NA TRBJ1-2
TGTGCCAGCTCACCCCACCCTTCCTACGAGCAGTACTTC CASSPHPSYEQYF TRBV18 NA NA TRBJ2-7
TGTGCCAGCAGCTTAGAGGGCTCCCATGAGCAGTTCTTC CASSLEGSHEQFF TRBV11-3 NA few TRBJ2-1
TGTGCCAGCAGCTTAGTGCTAGCGGGAGGTTACAATGAGCAGTTCTTC CASSLVLAGGYNEQFF TRBV7-2 TRBD2 NA TRBJ2-1
TGTGCCAGCAGTTCCGACAGGGGGCGCGAGTTTAAGCAGTACTTC CASSSDRGREFKQYF TRBV2 TRBD1 once TRBJ2-7
TGTGCCAGCAGCTTAGTTAGCTCTGGGGCCAACGTCCTGACTTTC CASSLVSSGANVLTF TRBV5-6 NA NA TRBJ2-6
TGTGCCAGTCGAGAAAGGACTAGCAACAATGAGCAGTTCTTC CASRERTSNNEQFF TRBV19 TRBD2 few TRBJ2-1
TGTGCCAGCAGTTTATTTGTGGATGGCTACACCTTC CASSLFVDGYTF TRBV28 NA once TRBJ1-2
TGTGCCAGCAGTATTGGGGGCACTGGGGCCAACGTCCTGACTTTC CASSIGGTGANVLTF TRBV9 NA NA TRBJ2-6
TGTGCCAACCCGGGACAGGGCGGACCAGATACGCAGTATTTT CANPGQGGPDTQYF TRBV28 TRBD1 NA TRBJ2-3
TGTGCCAGCAGCTTACACAGGGAAGAAAACATTCAGTACTTC CASSLHREENIQYF TRBV11-2 NA NA TRBJ2-4
TGTGCCAGCAGCGAAGACAGACTCGGCACAGATACGCAGTATTTT CASSEDRLGTDTQYF TRBV7-9 NA NA TRBJ2-3
TGTGCCAGCCTTAACGAGGCAGGGGGAGATTACGAGCAGTACTTC CASLNEAGGDYEQYF TRBV2 TRBD1 NA TRBJ2-7
TGTGCCAGCAGCTTCGGGCGAGCCTACGAGCAGTACTTC CASSFGRAYEQYF TRBV11-2 NA NA TRBJ2-7
TGTGCCATCAGTGACAGTAGGGGAGCTTTCTTT CAISDSRGAFF TRBV10-3 NA NA TRBJ1-1
TGTGCCATCAGTGACGGTAGAGGTCGGGAAAAACTGTTTTTT CAISDGRGREKLFF TRBV10-3 NA NA TRBJ1-4